Sequencing of this T cell receptor beta chain was carried out in a study of cytotoxic CD8 clonotypes in ibrutinib-treated CLL. Profiled with immunoSEQ multiplex PCR; TCRdb holds only in-frame clones, not every one. This sample has some 120,000 clones; approximately 56% occur once, and the top ten carry under 45%. Germline values: CDR1 SGHRS, CDR2 YFSETQ. V dropped 4 bases and J dropped 7 bases, with 18 bases sitting between them. The CDR3 extends over 16 amino acids. This receptor was obtained from a human donor with chronic lymphocytic leukemia. Sequences were derived from PBMCs, sampled after 24 months of ibrutinib treatment. The rearrangement links TRBV5-1 to TRBJ1-6, with D unresolved. The CDR3 nucleotides are TGCGCCAGCAGCCGCCGGGATCAAATCGAAAATTCACCCCTCCACTTT. The encoded protein is CASSRRDQIENSPLHF. Complete variable domain (other parts from reference TRBV5-1 and TRBJ1-6): KAGVTQTPRYLIKTRGQQVTLSCSPISGHRSVSWYQQTPGQGLQFLFEYFSETQRNKGNFPGRFSGRQFSNSRSEMNVSTLELGDSALYLCASSRRDQIENSPLHFGNGTRLTVT.